This T cell receptor beta chain emerged from a study of immune evolution from preneoplasia to lung adenocarcinoma. General study results and limits: Later-stage lesions seemingly showed higher T cell density and diversity than normal lung.

The CDR3 extends over 15 amino acids. Deletions cut 0 bases from V and 2 bases from J, with 11 bases between. In germline, CDR1 is LGHNT, CDR2 FRNRAP. Comment on this clone: Antigen unknown.

Method: immunoSEQ multiplex PCR; TCRdb's copy keeps in-frame clones and lacks some. Here the sample spans roughly 35,000 clones, roughly 71% being singletons. V is TRBV12-5 and J is TRBJ2-7; D uncertain. The sequence was collected from a person aged 60 to 70 with lung adenocarcinoma. The source material was FFPE invasive lung adenocarcinoma tissue. CDR3 in amino acids: CASGLVRHSAYEQYF. The CDR3 bases are TGTGCTAGTGGTTTGGTACGTCACAGTGCCTACGAGCAGTACTTC.